The TCR beta chain under discussion was sequenced for a study of shared clonotypes between healthy human individuals. Findings of the study overall: Larger richness was generally estimated for naive than memory subsets. The researchers took only blood, and tissue repertoires probably look different.

The protocol was immunoSEQ multiplex PCR, while the TCRdb copy is restricted to in-frame clones and leaves out a portion. The data show roughly 1,800,000 clones, over 85% seen once. Positively selected for CCR7, the CD45RO-negative cells used as naive CD8 cells excluded terminally differentiated effector memory CD45RA+ cells. Donors, without exception, were Caucasian adults residing in Nashville, Tennessee. To note about this clone: Its antigen is not known.

The TCR originated in a man aged 18 to 29 in good health. Sequenced sample: naive CD8+ T cells sorted from blood.

CDR3 nucleotides: TGTGCCTGGAGTGAAGGGTTAGCGGGAGATACGCAGTATTTT. This gives the protein CAWSEGLAGDTQYF. The rearrangement links TRBV30 to TRBJ2-3; 7 bases line up with TRBD2. CDR1 GTSNPN and CDR2 SVGIG come from the germline V gene (reference sequence). Germline trimming cut 1 base from V and 5 bases from J; bases unmatched to any gene: 6. The CDR3 is 14 amino acids.